The clone carrying this T cell receptor beta chain was counted only a few times. Its matching antigen is unknown. V was shortened by 1 base and J by 1 base, with 11 bases between the two germline ends. The CDR3 runs to 15 residues. In germline, CDR1 is KGHSH, CDR2 LQKENI. Time point specified: baseline pretreatment blood. This sample's treatment: 15 Gy SBRT to primary tumor, nephrectomy 4 weeks later. This sample is part of a study of radiation and T cells in renal cell carcinoma. Looking at the study overall: Nephrectomy followed 15 Gy stereotactic body radiation by 4 weeks. Study-level findings and limits: In blood, top tumor clones expanded by 2 weeks, shrinking by 4.

Profiled with immunoSEQ multiplex PCR; TCRdb holds only in-frame clones, not every one. The sample includes over 45,000 clones, 78% seen only once; the top ten take approximately 6.8%. The receptor's source is a man aged 55-75 years with renal cell carcinoma. The J gene is TRBJ2-7, the V gene TRBV18; tentatively, D is TRBD1 or TRBD2 (5 bases each). Material: blood, obtained from a patient whose treatment included radiotherapy and nephrectomy. The chain's CDR3 is CASSPLGVGSYEQYF. The CDR3 region has the DNA TGTGCCAGCTCACCACTGGGGGTAGGATCCTACGAGCAGTACTTC.